Listed below are T cell receptor beta chains from one sample, sequenced in a study of shared clonotypes between healthy human individuals. TCRdb keeps only in-frame clones here, not all; method: immunoSEQ multiplex PCR. The sample holds 1.5 million to 2.5 million clones; about 95% are singletons and the top ten take 0.95% to 1.5%. Sequenced material: naive CD8+ T cells sorted from blood. The source is a man younger than 35 in good health. The CDR3 runs from the conserved cysteine through the conserved F or W. The D gene is left open where the match is weak. Rows give clone size only sometimes, using once, few, many, or a class for an expanded clone.

clone_size	d_call	v_call	j_call	cdr3_nt	cdr3_aa
-	-	TRBV11-2	TRBJ2-3	TGTGCCAGCAGCTTAGATCATCTAAATACGCAGTATTTT	CASSLDHLNTQYF
-	-	TRBV21-1	TRBJ1-3	TGTGCCAGCAGCAAAAACAGGACCCCTGGAAACACCATATATTTT	CASSKNRTPGNTIYF
-	TRBD1	TRBV19	TRBJ1-1	TGTGCCAGTAGTTCCCGGGACAGGGTGACTAGTGAAGCTTTCTTT	CASSSRDRVTSEAFF
-	TRBD1	TRBV5-1	TRBJ1-1	TGCGCCAGCAGCTCCGAACCCCGACAGGGGATGAACACTGAAGCTTTCTTT	CASSSEPRQGMNTEAFF
-	-	TRBV5-8	TRBJ1-2	TGTGCCAGCAGCTCCCTCGACACAGCCTATGGCTACACCTTC	CASSSLDTAYGYTF
-	-	TRBV6-1	TRBJ2-5	TGTGCCAGCAGTGACAGTGCGCAAGAGACCCAGTACTTC	CASSDSAQETQYF
-	TRBD1	TRBV6-5	TRBJ2-7	TGTGCCAGCAGTTACTCACGGGACAGTTTGTACGAGCAGTACTTC	CASSYSRDSLYEQYF
-	-	TRBV6-6	TRBJ1-1	TGTGCCGGAGGAGACACTAACACTGAAGCTTTCTTT	CAGGDTNTEAFF
-	-	TRBV9	TRBJ2-7	TGTGCCAGCAGCGTAGTCCGCAGGGCGTACAAGCAGTACTTC	CASSVVRRAYKQYF
-	-	TRBV19	TRBJ1-4	TGTGCCAGTAAGGACGGACAGCGAGCAACTAATGAAAAACTGTTTTTT	CASKDGQRATNEKLFF
few	-	TRBV9	TRBJ2-2	TGTGCCAGCAGCGTAAATTCCGGGGAGCTGTTTTTT	CASSVNSGELFF
-	-	TRBV9	TRBJ1-1	TGTGCCAGCAGCGTATGGTGGGGGGAGGGGCCTAATGAAGCTTTCTTT	CASSVWWGEGPNEAFF
-	-	TRBV11-2	TRBJ2-1	TGTGCCAGCAGCTTAAGCTGGGGGGAGCCCTACAATGAGCAGTTCTTC	CASSLSWGEPYNEQFF
-	-	TRBV7-9	TRBJ2-3	TGTGCCAGCAGCTCCGGGCCGATAGACACAGATACGCAGTATTTT	CASSSGPIDTDTQYF
-	-	TRBV13	TRBJ2-7	TGTGCCAGCAGCTTAGTAACTAAATACGAGCAGTACTTC	CASSLVTKYEQYF
-	-	TRBV4-3	TRBJ1-2	TGCGCCAGCAGCCAAGATGGCAGGGAGGACTATGGCTACACCTTC	CASSQDGREDYGYTF
-	-	TRBV27	TRBJ2-7	TGTGCCAGCAGTTCGATAGCGGAGCCCTACGAGCAGTACTTC	CASSSIAEPYEQYF
-	-	TRBV10-3	TRBJ1-6	TGTGCCATCAGTGAGTCGGCCAGGGAGAGCTCCTATAATTCACCCCTCCACTTT	CAISESARESSYNSPLHF
-	-	TRBV27	TRBJ2-7	TGTGCCAGCAGGTCCGAGGTTTCCTCCTACGAGCAGTACTTC	CASRSEVSSYEQYF
-	-	TRBV10-3	TRBJ2-7	TGTGCCATCAGTGGGACGGTTTACGAGCAGTACTTC	CAISGTVYEQYF
once	TRBD1	TRBV9	TRBJ2-7	TGTGCCAGCAGCGCCGGGACAGGGGGTTCCTACGAGCAGTACTTC	CASSAGTGGSYEQYF
-	TRBD2	TRBV27	TRBJ2-3	TGTGCCAGCAGTGAGACAGGGACTAGCACGGGAGATACGCAGTATTTT	CASSETGTSTGDTQYF
-	-	TRBV6-4	TRBJ1-6	TGTGCCAGCAGTGACGACCTCTCCTATAATTCACCCCTCCACTTT	CASSDDLSYNSPLHF
once	-	TRBV7-8	TRBJ2-2	TGTGCCAGCAGCTTAGGTGGGGTCGGGAGCGCCGGGGAGCTGTTTTTT	CASSLGGVGSAGELFF
-	TRBD1	TRBV27	TRBJ1-2	TGTGCCAGCAGTGCCTCGACAGGGGAACTCAACTATGGCTACACCTTC	CASSASTGELNYGYTF
-	TRBD2	TRBV9	TRBJ2-7	TGTGCCAGCATCAGAACACAGGGACTAGCGGGAGACGAGCAGTACTTC	CASIRTQGLAGDEQYF
-	-	TRBV4-3	TRBJ2-3	TGCGCCAGCAGCCAAGATCACGGCGACGATACGCAGTATTTT	CASSQDHGDDTQYF
-	TRBD2	TRBV7-2	TRBJ2-1	TGTGCCAGCAGCTTTCTAGCGGGAGCCGGTGAGCAGTTCTTC	CASSFLAGAGEQFF
-	-	TRBV10-3	TRBJ2-5	TGTGCCATCAGTGATTCCGGGACTCCCGAGGGGACCCAGTACTTC	CAISDSGTPEGTQYF
once	-	TRBV2	TRBJ2-7	TGTGCCAGCAGTGGTGGGATGGGGTACGAGCAGTACTTC	CASSGGMGYEQYF
-	-	TRBV27	TRBJ2-2	TGTGCCAGCAGTTTATCGTCGTCGGCCGGGGAGCTGTTTTTT	CASSLSSSAGELFF
-	-	TRBV28	TRBJ1-3	TGTGCCAGCACCCAGCGGATCTTAATCTACTCTGGAAACACCATATATTTT	CASTQRILIYSGNTIYF
-	TRBD2	TRBV19	TRBJ2-7	TGTGCCAGTAGCCTGGACGGGACGACTAGCGGGAGTAACGAGCAGTACTTC	CASSLDGTTSGSNEQYF
-	-	TRBV29-1	TRBJ2-1	TGCAGCGTTGATTTAGGGAAAGCCTACAATGAGCAGTTCTTC	CSVDLGKAYNEQFF
few	-	TRBV11-2	TRBJ2-2	TGTGCCAGCAGCTTATACCCGAACACCGGGGAGCTGTTTTTT	CASSLYPNTGELFF
-	-	TRBV19	TRBJ2-7	TGTGCCAGTAGTATCAGGGCCCCCTACGAGCAGTACTTC	CASSIRAPYEQYF
-	-	TRBV13	TRBJ1-2	TGTGCCAGCAGCTTAGGTGGGACCGATGGCTACACCTTC	CASSLGGTDGYTF
-	-	TRBV5-6	TRBJ2-3	TGTGCCAGCGGAATTATAGATGACCTAGTGACAGATACGCAGTATTTT	CASGIIDDLVTDTQYF
-	TRBD2	TRBV5-8	TRBJ2-7	TGTGCCAGCAGCGGGGGACTAGACTACGAGCAGTACTTC	CASSGGLDYEQYF
-	-	TRBV15	TRBJ2-7	TGTGCCACCAGCAGAGGAACCTCAGTTTCCTACGAGCAGTACTTC	CATSRGTSVSYEQYF